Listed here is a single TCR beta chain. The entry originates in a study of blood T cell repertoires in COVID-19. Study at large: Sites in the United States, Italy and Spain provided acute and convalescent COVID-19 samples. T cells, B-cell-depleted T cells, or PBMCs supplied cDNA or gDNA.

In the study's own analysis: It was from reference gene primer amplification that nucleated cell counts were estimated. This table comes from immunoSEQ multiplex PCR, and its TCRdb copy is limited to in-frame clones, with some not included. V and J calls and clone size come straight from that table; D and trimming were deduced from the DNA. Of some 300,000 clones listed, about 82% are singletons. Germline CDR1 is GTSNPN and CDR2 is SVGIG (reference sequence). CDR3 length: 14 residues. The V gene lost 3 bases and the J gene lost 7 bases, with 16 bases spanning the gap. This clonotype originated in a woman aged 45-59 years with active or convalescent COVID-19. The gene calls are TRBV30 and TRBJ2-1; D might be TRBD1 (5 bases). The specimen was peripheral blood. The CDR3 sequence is CAWSPKGAGNEQFF. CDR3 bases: TGTGCCTGGAGCCCAAAAGGGGCAGGTAATGAGCAGTTCTTC.